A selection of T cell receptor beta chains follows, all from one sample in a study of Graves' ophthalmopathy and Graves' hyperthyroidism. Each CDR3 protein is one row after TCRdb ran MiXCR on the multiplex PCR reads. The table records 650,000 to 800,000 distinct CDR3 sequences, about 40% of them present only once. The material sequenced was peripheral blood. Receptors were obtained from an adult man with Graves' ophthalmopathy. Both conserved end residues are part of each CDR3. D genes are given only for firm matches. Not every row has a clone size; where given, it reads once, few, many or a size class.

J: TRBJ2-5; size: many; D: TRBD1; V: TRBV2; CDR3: CASFVDRAQETQYF; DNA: TGTGCCAGCTTTGTTGACAGGGCCCAAGAGACCCAGTACTTC
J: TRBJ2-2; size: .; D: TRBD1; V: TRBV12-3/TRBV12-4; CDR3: CASSRGTGKSGELFF; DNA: TGTGCCAGCAGCCGGGGGACAGGGAAATCCGGGGAGCTGTTTTTT
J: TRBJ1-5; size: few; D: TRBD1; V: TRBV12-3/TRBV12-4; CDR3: CASSEFWTGYQPQHF; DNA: TGTGCCAGCAGTGAATTCTGGACAGGGTATCAGCCCCAGCATTTT
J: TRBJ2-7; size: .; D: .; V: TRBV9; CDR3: CASSHPDSLSYEQYF; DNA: TGTGCCAGCAGTCATCCGGACAGTCTTTCCTACGAGCAGTACTTC
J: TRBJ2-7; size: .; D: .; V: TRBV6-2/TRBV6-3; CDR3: CASRPLTGQYEQYF; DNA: TGTGCCAGCAGACCCCTCACAGGACAATACGAGCAGTACTTC
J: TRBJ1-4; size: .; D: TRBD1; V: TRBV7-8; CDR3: CASSLQGQGFTNEKLFF; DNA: TGTGCCAGCAGCCTACAGGGACAGGGGTTCACTAATGAAAAACTGTTTTTT
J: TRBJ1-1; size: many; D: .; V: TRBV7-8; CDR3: CASSLVGVLSTEAFF; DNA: TGTGCCAGCAGCTTAGTGGGGGTGCTGAGCACTGAAGCTTTCTTT
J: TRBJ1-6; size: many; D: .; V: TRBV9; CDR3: CASSALGIGSPLHF; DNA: TGTGCCAGCAGCGCCTTGGGGATAGGTTCACCCCTCCACTTT
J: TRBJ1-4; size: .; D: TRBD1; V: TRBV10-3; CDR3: CAIRERQGWRSTNEKLFF; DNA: TGTGCCATCAGGGAGCGACAGGGGTGGCGTTCAACTAATGAAAAACTGTTTTTT
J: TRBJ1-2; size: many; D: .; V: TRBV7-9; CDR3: CASSLGAAELRGYTF; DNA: TGTGCCAGCAGCTTAGGGGCAGCGGAACTTCGAGGCTACACCTTC
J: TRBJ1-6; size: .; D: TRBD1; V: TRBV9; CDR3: CASSATGTANSPLHF; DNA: TGTGCCAGCAGCGCTACCGGGACAGCAAATTCACCCCTCCACTTT
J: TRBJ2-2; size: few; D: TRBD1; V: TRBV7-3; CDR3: CASSLIGTGGPGELFF; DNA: TGTGCCAGCAGCTTAATCGGGACAGGGGGACCCGGGGAGCTGTTTTTT
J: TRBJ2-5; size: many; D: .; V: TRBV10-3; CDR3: CAIKGEETQYF; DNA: TGTGCCATCAAAGGGGAAGAGACCCAGTACTTC
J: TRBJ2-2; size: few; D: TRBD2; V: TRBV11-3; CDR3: CASSYSGGAYTGELFF; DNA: TGTGCCAGCAGTTACTCCGGGGGGGCCTACACCGGGGAGCTGTTTTTT
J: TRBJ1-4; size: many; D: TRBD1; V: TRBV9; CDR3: CASSVSGQGLEKLFF; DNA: TGTGCCAGCAGCGTATCGGGACAGGGATTGGAAAAACTGTTTTTT
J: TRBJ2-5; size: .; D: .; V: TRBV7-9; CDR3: CASSPRGGTGLETQYF; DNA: TGTGCCAGCAGCCCTCGCGGGGGGACAGGGTTAGAGACCCAGTACTTC
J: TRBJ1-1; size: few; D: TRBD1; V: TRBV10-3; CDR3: CASSPGGDHTEAFF; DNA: TGTGCCAGCAGCCCAGGGGGGGATCACACTGAAGCTTTCTTT
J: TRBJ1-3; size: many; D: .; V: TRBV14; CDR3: CASSQETTAPHTIYF; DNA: TGTGCCAGCAGCCAAGAAACTACAGCGCCGCACACCATATATTTT
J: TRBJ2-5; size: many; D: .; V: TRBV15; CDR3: CATSTGRETQYF; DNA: TGTGCCACCTCAACAGGCCGGGAGACCCAGTACTTC
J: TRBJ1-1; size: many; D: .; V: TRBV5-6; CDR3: CASSLVGEAFF; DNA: TGTGCCAGCAGCTTGGTAGGTGAAGCTTTCTTT
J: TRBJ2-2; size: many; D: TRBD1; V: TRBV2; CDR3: CASSGDSAGELFF; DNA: TGTGCCAGCAGTGGGGACAGCGCCGGGGAGCTGTTTTTT
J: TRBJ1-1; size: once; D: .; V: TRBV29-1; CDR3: CSSPLEDTEAFF; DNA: TGCAGCTCACCACTCGAAGACACTGAAGCTTTCTTT
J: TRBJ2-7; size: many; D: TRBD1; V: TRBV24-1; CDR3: CATSEAGTDEQYF; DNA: TGTGCCACCAGTGAAGCAGGGACAGACGAGCAGTACTTC
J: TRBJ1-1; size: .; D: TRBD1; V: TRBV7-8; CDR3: CASSQDRPGGRGTNTEAFF; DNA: TGTGCCAGCAGCCAAGATCGCCCCGGGGGCAGGGGGACCAACACTGAAGCTTTCTTT
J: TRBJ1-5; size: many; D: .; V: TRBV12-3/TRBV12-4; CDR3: CASSQDRHQPQHF; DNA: TGTGCCAGCAGCCAAGACAGGCATCAGCCCCAGCATTTT
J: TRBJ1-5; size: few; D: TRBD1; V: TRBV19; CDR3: CASTNLGTVDQPQHF; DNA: TGTGCCAGTACCAACCTAGGGACAGTGGATCAGCCCCAGCATTTT
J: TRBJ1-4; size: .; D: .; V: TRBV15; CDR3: CATSRGQVGEKLFF; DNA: TGTGCCACCAGCAGAGGACAGGTCGGTGAAAAACTGTTTTTT
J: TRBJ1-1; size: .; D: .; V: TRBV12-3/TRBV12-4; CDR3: CASTLTELNTEAFF; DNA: TGTGCCAGCACCTTGACAGAGCTGAACACTGAAGCTTTCTTT
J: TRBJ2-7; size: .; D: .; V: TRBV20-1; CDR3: CSARTPGETHEQYF; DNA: TGCAGTGCTAGAACGCCAGGCGAAACCCACGAGCAGTACTTC
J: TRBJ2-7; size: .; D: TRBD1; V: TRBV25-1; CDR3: CASSARAGTGKEQYF; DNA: TGTGCCAGCAGTGCTAGAGCTGGGACAGGGAAGGAGCAGTACTTC
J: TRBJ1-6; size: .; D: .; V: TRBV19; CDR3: CASSIDRGGGYTFGSPLHF; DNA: .
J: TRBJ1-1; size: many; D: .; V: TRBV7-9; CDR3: CASLQLASTEAFF; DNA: TGTGCCAGTCTACAACTAGCTAGCACTGAAGCTTTCTTT
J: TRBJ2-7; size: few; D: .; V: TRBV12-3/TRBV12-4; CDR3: CASSPTGYPYEQYF; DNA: TGTGCCAGCAGCCCAACTGGATACCCCTACGAGCAGTACTTC
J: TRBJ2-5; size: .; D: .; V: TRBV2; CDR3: CASRETGRYQPQYF; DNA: TGTGCCAGCAGGGAAACAGGGAGGTATCAGCCCCAGTACTTC
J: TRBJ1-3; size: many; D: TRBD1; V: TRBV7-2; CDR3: CASSYPQGTEGNTIYF; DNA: TGTGCCAGCAGCTATCCTCAAGGGACAGAAGGAAACACCATATATTTT
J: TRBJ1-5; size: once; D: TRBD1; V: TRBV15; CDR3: CAASSYTGTGSQHF; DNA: TGTGCCGCCAGCAGTTACACGGGGACAGGGTCCCAGCATTTT
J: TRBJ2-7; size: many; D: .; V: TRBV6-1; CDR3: CASSQGDGFEQYF; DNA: TGTGCCAGCAGTCAAGGGGACGGATTCGAGCAGTACTTC
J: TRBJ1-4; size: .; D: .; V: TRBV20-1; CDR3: CSARAGRDNEKLFF; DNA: TGCAGTGCTAGAGCCGGCAGGGATAATGAAAAACTGTTTTTT
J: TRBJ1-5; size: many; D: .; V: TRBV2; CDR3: CASSEQTGIGNQPQHF; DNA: TGTGCCAGCAGTGAACAGACGGGGATCGGGAATCAGCCCCAGCATTTT
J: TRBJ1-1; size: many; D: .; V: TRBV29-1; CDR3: CSVEIHSEAFF; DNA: TGCAGCGTTGAGATCCACAGCGAAGCTTTCTTT
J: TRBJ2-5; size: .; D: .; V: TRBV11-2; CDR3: CAWSRGLQETRYF; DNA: TGTGCCTGGAGTCGGGGTCTACAAGAGACCCGGTACTTC
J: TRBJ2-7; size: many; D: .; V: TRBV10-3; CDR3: CAIRGGWTDPEQYF; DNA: TGTGCCATCAGAGGGGGGTGGACAGACCCCGAGCAGTACTTC
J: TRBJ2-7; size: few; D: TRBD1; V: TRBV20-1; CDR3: CSATGTGSSYEQYF; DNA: TGCAGTGCTACCGGGACAGGGAGCTCCTACGAGCAGTACTTC
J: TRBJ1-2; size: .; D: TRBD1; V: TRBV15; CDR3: CAISTDRAITYGYTF; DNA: TGTGCCATCAGCACTGACAGGGCGATTACCTATGGCTACACCTTC
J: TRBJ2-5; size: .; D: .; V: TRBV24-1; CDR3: CATSDWLSGTQYF; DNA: TGTGCCACCAGTGATTGGCTTAGTGGGACCCAGTACTTC
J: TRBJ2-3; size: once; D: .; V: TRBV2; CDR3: CASSGGRGSRSSDTQYF; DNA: TGTGCCAGCAGTGGAGGGCGAGGGAGCAGGTCCTCAGATACGCAGTATTTT
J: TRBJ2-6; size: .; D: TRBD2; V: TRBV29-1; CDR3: CSVWGSGRANVLTF; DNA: TGCAGCGTATGGGGTAGCGGGAGGGCCAACGTCCTGACTTTC
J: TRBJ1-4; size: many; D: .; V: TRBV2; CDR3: CASSGSTNEKLFF; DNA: TGTGCCAGCAGTGGGTCAACTAATGAAAAACTGTTTTTT
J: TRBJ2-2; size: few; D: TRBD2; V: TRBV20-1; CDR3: CSARIAGANTGELFF; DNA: TGCAGTGCTAGAATCGCGGGAGCGAACACCGGGGAGCTGTTTTTT